This TCR beta chain was obtained from a study of T-cell memory formation after mild COVID-19. Findings and caveats of the study: Clones that got smaller from day 15 to 85 had even CD4/CD8, while clones growing later tipped toward CD4+.

UMIs and sample barcodes were carried by the TCR alpha and TCR beta cDNA libraries that 5'RACE produced using constant-segment primers. TCRdb reprocessed the 5' RACE reads with MiXCR, giving one entry per CDR3 protein. In the table there are around 200,000 distinct CDR3 sequences, roughly 17% of which are singletons. Germline loops: CDR1 SGHRS, CDR2 YFSETQ. The junction had 10 bases not matched to a gene; V was cut back by 0 bases and J by 5 bases. The CDR3 is made up of 16 amino acids. With regard to this clonotype: The antigen is not known.

This chain connects TRBV5-1 to TRBJ2-5, with 7 bases that match TRBD2. The sequencing input was PBMCs or a T cell subset sorted from them (not recorded which). The sequence derives from an adult woman who had mild COVID-19 (a few samples of this study predate the infection). Cell type and time point are not known. The CDR3 region has the DNA TGCGCCAGCAGCTTGGCCAGCGGGGCGTTGGGGGAGACCCAGTACTTC. Amino acid sequence: CASSLASGALGETQYF. Variable domain in full (rest from reference TRBV5-1 and TRBJ2-5): KAGVTQTPRYLIKTRGQQVTLSCSPISGHRSVSWYQQTPGQGLQFLFEYFSETQRNKGNFPGRFSGRQFSNSRSEMNVSTLELGDSALYLCASSLASGALGETQYFGPGTRLLVL.